The 2 T cell receptor beta chains presented below share a single source sample, sequenced in a study of beta chain features in type 1 diabetes. The authors reverse transcribed all of the isolated RNA, so sequencing captured expressed TCRB transcripts. Sequenced by immunoSEQ multiplex PCR; TCRdb stores in-frame clones only, minus some. Among more than 300,000 clones listed, approximately 9.9% were seen once. Overall study results and limits: All four CD4+ subsets from Type 1 diabetes patients carried moderately but significantly shorter TCRB CDR3s.

These TCRs are of unknown antigen specificity. Sequenced input: central memory CD4+ T cells from blood. The receptors come from a man aged 25 to 45 with type 1 diabetes.

This clone was seen only a few times. This chain uses TRBV5-1 with TRBJ2-7; 8 nucleotides line up with TRBD2. V was pared by 4 bases and J by 2 bases, with 5 bases of the junction left unmatched. Germline assignment: CDR1 SGHRS and CDR2 YFSETQ. The CDR3 sequence is 14 residues long. The CDR3 DNA is TGCGCCAGCAGCGCAATAGCGGGGCCCTACGAGCAGTACTTC. It codes for CASSAIAGPYEQYF.

This clone was detected a few times. The chain joins TRBV4-3 to TRBJ1-5; D not certain. The CDR3 covers 15 residues. Trimming pared 0 bases from V and 6 bases from J, leaving 12 bases between. Germline V lookup: CDR1 LGHNA, CDR2 YSLEER. CDR3 nucleotides: TGCGCCAGCAGCCAAGATTTGAGTTTCACTCAGCCCCAGCATTTT. Translated, it gives CASSQDLSFTQPQHF.